This entry lists 13 T cell receptor beta chains sequenced from one sample in a study of T cell changes during pregnancy in multiple sclerosis (dated by TCRdb to 2018 to 2020). The library relied on the immunoSEQ multiplex PCR assay. TCRdb stores this immuneACCESS table with in-frame sequences only. Part of the clones is absent; in the studies checked, under half of the shortfall reflects unresolved V genes, and no reason is known for the rest. For this sample the table gives approximately 60,000 clones, of which around 90% were detected only once. The ten largest clones represent roughly 0.19% of the sample. The starting material was CD4+ T cells from peripheral blood mononuclear cells, obtained in the second trimester of pregnancy. The receptors were gathered from a female donor with multiple sclerosis, enrolled in a pregnancy study.

The gene calls are TRBV5-1 and TRBJ2-7; tentatively, D is TRBD1 (7 bases). The germline gives CDR1 SGHRS, CDR2 YFSETQ. CDR3 length: 16 residues. Trimming shortened V by 3 bases and J by 6 bases, and 22 bases separated the two germline ends. CDR3 sequence reads: CASSSGGDRAAGEQYF. DNA of the CDR3: TGCGCCAGCAGCTCCGGGGGAGACAGGGCGGCCGGCGAGCAGTACTTC.

V usage is TRBV12-5 and J usage is TRBJ2-3; 10 bases map to TRBD2. The CDR3 is 14 residues long. Per the germline V gene, CDR1 is LGHNT and CDR2 is FRNRAP. The J segment lost 5 bases and the V segment lost 8 bases, leaving 7 bases of the junction unmatched. The CDR3 reads CASSGAGGIDTQYF. Here the CDR3 DNA reads TGTGCTAGTTCGGGAGCGGGAGGGATAGATACGCAGTATTTT.

J is TRBJ2-4 and V is TRBV11-2; perhaps TRBD1 as D (7 bases). Trimming removed 4 bases at V and 7 bases at J, with 17 bases between. Germline V gene sequence: CDR1 SGHAT, CDR2 FQNNGV. The CDR3 spans 15 residues. In DNA form, the CDR3 reads TGTGCCAGCAGCTCAAGGGTTCCAGGGGGGAACATTCAGTACTTC. Translated: CASSSRVPGGNIQYF.

J is TRBJ1-4 and V is TRBV19; D is uncertain. The CDR3 has 14 residues. Germline values: CDR1 LNHDA, CDR2 SQIVND (reference sequence). Trimming pared 6 bases from V and 0 bases from J, leaving 8 bases between. The CDR3 bases are TGTGCCAGTAGACAGTCGGCAACTAATGAAAAACTGTTTTTT. It is translated as CASRQSATNEKLFF.

This clone was detected only a few times. The J gene is TRBJ2-1, the V gene TRBV7-3, with 10 bases aligning to TRBD2. CDR1 and CDR2 from the germline V gene are SGHTA and FQGTGA. CDR3 size: 16 residues. V dropped 1 base and J dropped 8; count of bases not matched to a gene: 8. The DNA of the CDR3 is TGTGCCAGCAGCTTAATTACGGCTAGCGGGAGCGATGAGCAGTTCTTC. It yields the protein CASSLITASGSDEQFF.

A few counts support this clone. The chain couples TRBV2 to TRBJ1-2, with 8 bases that match TRBD1. V lost 7 bases and J lost 1; bases outside the gene matches: 2. Germline assignment: CDR1 SNHLY and CDR2 FYNNEI. This CDR3 is built from 13 residues. This CDR3 reads CASTTGVNYGYTF. DNA for the CDR3: TGTGCCAGCACGACAGGGGTTAACTATGGCTACACCTTC. Filled out from reference TRBV2 and TRBJ1-2, the complete variable domain reads EPEVTQTPSHQVTQMGQEVILRCVPISNHLYFYWYRQILGQKVEFLVSFYNNEISEKSEIFDDQFSVERPDGSNFTLKIRSTKLEDSAMYFCASTTGVNYGYTFGSGTRLTVV.

The chain employs TRBV5-1 and TRBJ2-2; 7 bases agree with TRBD1. The CDR3 has 16 residues. J was trimmed by 2 bases and V by 4 bases; bases with no gene match: 8. Germline V gene lookup returns CDR1 SGHRS and CDR2 YFSETQ. This chain's CDR3 is CASSLLGQINTGELFF. CDR3 in DNA: TGCGCCAGCAGCCTTCTGGGACAGATTAACACCGGGGAGCTGTTTTTT.

J is TRBJ2-1 and V is TRBV7-2; TRBD2 agrees at 9 bases. Germline lookup yields CDR1 SGHTA and CDR2 FQGNSA. V was pared by 4 bases and J by 3 bases, with 4 bases of the junction left unmatched. CDR3 length: 15 amino acids. CDR3 in amino acids: CASSYDSGSYNEQFF. CDR3 coding DNA: TGTGCCAGCAGCTACGATAGCGGGAGCTACAATGAGCAGTTCTTC.

This clone has just one count. The CDR3 nucleotides are TGTGCCAGCAGCGCCCAGGGTCACGAGCAGTACTTC. Its protein is CASSAQGHEQYF. The V gene is TRBV5-4, the J gene TRBJ2-7; D possibly corresponds to TRBD1 (5 bases). Per germline, CDR1 SGHNT and CDR2 YYREEE (reference sequence). V was clipped by 4 bases and J by 5 bases, with 10 bases between them. This CDR3 comprises 12 residues.

The sample holds one count of this clone. The V gene is TRBV30, the J gene TRBJ2-5; 10 bases match TRBD2. The CDR3 loop spans 17 amino acids. The V segment lost 3 bases and the J segment 2 bases; nucleotides outside the gene matches: 12. Germline V lookup: CDR1 GTSNPN, CDR2 SVGIG (reference sequence). The CDR3 protein is CAWRPWLAGEGQETQYF. CDR3 coding DNA: TGTGCCTGGAGGCCCTGGCTAGCGGGAGAGGGGCAAGAGACCCAGTACTTC.

The genes are TRBV28 and TRBJ1-2; 8 bases are a match to TRBD1. There are 16 residues in the CDR3. V gave up 2 bases and J gave up 8 bases; unmatched junction bases: 13. Germline loops: CDR1 MDHEN, CDR2 SYDVKM. The CDR3 spells CASSLRRGPNPRGYTF. CDR3 sequence (DNA): TGTGCCAGCAGTTTACGCAGGGGGCCAAATCCGCGGGGCTACACCTTC.

The table lists this clone with a count of one. This sequence joins TRBV13 and TRBJ1-3; possibly TRBD1 for D (6 bases). The V gene's germline CDR1 is PRHDT and CDR2 FYEKMQ (reference sequence). The CDR3 spans 18 residues. Trimming shortened V by 0 bases and J by 0 bases, and 15 bases separated the two germline ends. Here the CDR3 reads CASSLGSPNRVSGNTIYF. The CDR3 nucleotides are TGTGCCAGCAGCTTAGGCTCCCCCAACAGGGTCTCTGGAAACACCATATATTTT.

This chain connects TRBV6-1 to TRBJ1-1; D perhaps matches TRBD1 (6 bases). V was pared by 4 bases and J by 4 bases, with 10 bases between. Germline V gene sequence: CDR1 MNHNS, CDR2 SASEGT. The CDR3 consists of 13 residues. CDR3 in amino acids: CASSASGATEAFF. In nucleotides, the CDR3 is TGTGCCAGCAGTGCCTCAGGGGCCACTGAAGCTTTCTTT.